Reported below is one T cell receptor (beta chain). The CDR3 contains 14 residues. Assay: immunoSEQ multiplex PCR; the TCRdb copy retains only in-frame clones and omits some. The table lists roughly 2.6 million clones, around 90% of them singletons. This sample is drawn from a study of shared clonotypes between healthy human individuals. The chain couples TRBV21-1 to TRBJ2-7; the table calls TRBD1, which could not be checked here. TRBV21-1 is a listed pseudogene. What was sequenced was naive CD4+ T cells sorted from blood. Subset of the sample: CD45RA+ positively selected. This receptor was identified in a man younger than 30 in good health. For the CDR3, the DNA is TGTGCCAGCAGCACACGGACAGGGGGAGGGGAGCAGTACTTC. It specifies CASSTRTGGGEQYF.